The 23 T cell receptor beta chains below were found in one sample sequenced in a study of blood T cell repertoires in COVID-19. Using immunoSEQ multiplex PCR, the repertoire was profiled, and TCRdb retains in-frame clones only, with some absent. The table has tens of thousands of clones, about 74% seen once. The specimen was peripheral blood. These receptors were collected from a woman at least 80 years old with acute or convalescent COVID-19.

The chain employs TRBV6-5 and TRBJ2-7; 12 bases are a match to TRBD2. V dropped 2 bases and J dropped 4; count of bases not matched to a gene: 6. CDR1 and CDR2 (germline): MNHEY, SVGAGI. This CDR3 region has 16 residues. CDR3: CASSYATSGRFYEQYF. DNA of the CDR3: TGTGCCAGCAGTTACGCGACTAGCGGGAGATTTTACGAGCAGTACTTC.

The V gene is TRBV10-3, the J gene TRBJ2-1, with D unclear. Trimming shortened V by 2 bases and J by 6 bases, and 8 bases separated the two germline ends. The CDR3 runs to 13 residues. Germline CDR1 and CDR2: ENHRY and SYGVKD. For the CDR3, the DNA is TGTGCCATCAGTGAGAACTCTGCCAATGAGCAGTTCTTC. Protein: CAISENSANEQFF.

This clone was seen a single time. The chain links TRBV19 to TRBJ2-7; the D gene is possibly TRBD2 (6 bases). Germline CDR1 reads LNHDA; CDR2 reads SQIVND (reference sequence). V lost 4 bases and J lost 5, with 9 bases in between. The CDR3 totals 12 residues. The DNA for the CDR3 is TGTGCCAGTAGTAATCTAGCGCACGAGCAGTACTTC. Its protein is CASSNLAHEQYF.

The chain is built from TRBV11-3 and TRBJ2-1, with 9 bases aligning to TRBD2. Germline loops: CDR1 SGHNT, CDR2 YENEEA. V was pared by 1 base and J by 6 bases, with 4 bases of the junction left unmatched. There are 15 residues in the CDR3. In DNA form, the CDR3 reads TGTGCCAGCAGCTTAGGTGCTAGCGGGATCAATGAGCAGTTCTTC. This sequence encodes CASSLGASGINEQFF.

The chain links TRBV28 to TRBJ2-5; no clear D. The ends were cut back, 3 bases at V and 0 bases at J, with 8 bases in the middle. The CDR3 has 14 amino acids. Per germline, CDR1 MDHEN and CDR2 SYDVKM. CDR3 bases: TGTGCCAGCAGTTTGGCCGTAAACCAAGAGACCCAGTACTTC. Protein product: CASSLAVNQETQYF.

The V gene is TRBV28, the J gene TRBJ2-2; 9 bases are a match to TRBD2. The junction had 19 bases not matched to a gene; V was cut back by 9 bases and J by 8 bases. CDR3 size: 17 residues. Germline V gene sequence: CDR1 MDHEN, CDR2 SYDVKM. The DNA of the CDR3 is TGTGCCAGTACGGAGACCTTAGCGGGAGTACAGCATGGGGAGCTGTTTTTT. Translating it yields CASTETLAGVQHGELFF.

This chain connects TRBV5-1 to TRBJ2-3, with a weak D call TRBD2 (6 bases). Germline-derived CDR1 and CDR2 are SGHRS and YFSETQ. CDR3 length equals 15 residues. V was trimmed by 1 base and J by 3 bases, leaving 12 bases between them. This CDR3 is CASSLNGRPTDTQYF. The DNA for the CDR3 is TGCGCCAGCAGCTTGAACGGGAGACCTACAGATACGCAGTATTTT.

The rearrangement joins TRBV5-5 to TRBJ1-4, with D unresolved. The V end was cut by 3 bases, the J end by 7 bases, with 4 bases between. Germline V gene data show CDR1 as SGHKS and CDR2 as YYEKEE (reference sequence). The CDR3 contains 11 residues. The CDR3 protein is CASSYLEKLFF. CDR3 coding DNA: TGTGCCAGCAGCTATCTTGAAAAACTGTTTTTT.

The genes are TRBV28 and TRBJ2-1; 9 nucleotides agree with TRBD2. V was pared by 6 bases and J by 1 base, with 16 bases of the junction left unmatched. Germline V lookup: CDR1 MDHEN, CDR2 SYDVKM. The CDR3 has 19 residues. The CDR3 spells CASSPYAILREGSYNEQFF. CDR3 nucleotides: TGTGCCAGCAGCCCTTACGCTATTTTGCGGGAGGGTTCCTACAATGAGCAGTTCTTC.

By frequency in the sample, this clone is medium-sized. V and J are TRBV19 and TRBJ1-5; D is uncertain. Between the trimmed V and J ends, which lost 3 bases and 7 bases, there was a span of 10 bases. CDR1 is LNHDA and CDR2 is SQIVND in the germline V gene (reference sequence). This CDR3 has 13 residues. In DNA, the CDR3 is TGTGCCAGTAGTATTTCACCAGGACAGCCCCAGCATTTT. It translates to CASSISPGQPQHF.

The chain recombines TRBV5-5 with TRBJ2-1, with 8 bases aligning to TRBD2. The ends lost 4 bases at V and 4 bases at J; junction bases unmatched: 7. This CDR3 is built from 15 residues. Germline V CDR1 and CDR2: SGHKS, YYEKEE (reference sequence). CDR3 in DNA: TGTGCCAGCAGCCCGGGTAGCGGGGTGTACAATGAGCAGTTCTTC. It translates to CASSPGSGVYNEQFF.

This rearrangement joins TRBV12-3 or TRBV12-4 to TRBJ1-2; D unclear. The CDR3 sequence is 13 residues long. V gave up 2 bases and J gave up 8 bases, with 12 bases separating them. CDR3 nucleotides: TGTGCCAGCAGTTTATTGCGGGGTCGGGGCTACACCTTC. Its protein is CASSLLRGRGYTF.

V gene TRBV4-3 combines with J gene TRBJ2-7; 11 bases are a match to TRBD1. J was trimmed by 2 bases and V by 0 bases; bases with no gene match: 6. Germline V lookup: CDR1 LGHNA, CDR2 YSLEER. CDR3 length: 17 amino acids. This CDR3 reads CASSQDPGTGGPYEQYF. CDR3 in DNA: TGCGCCAGCAGCCAAGATCCCGGGACAGGGGGTCCCTACGAGCAGTACTTC.

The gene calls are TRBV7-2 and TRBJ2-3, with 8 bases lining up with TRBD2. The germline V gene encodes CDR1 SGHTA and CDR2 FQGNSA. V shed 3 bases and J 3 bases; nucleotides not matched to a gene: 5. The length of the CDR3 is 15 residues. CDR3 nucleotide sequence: TGTGCCAGCAGCTTGCTCGGGGGGGGTACAGATACGCAGTATTTT. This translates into CASSLLGGGTDTQYF.

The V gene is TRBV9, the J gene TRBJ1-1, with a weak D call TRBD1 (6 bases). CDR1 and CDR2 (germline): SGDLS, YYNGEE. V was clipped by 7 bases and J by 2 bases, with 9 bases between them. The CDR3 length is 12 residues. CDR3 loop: CASSGGNTEAFF. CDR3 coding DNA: TGTGCCAGCTCTGGGGGCAACACTGAAGCTTTCTTT. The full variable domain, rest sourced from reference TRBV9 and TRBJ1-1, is DSGVTQTPKHLITATGQRVTLRCSPRSGDLSVYWYQQSLDQGLQFLIQYYNGEERAKGNILERFSAQQFPDLHSELNLSSLELGDSALYFCASSGGNTEAFFGQGTRLTVV.

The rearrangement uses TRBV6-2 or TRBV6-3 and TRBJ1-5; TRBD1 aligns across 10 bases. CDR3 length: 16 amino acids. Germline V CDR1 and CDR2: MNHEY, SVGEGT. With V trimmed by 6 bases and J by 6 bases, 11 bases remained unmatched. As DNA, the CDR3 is TGTGCCAGCAGCTCAGCCGGGACAGGGGAGGGTCAGCCCCAGCATTTT. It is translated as CASSSAGTGEGQPQHF.

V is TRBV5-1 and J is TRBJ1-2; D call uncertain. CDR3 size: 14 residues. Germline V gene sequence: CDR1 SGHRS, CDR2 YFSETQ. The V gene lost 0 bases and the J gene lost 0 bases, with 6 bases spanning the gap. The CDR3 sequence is CASSLALPNYGYTF. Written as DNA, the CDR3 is TGCGCCAGCAGCTTGGCCCTACCTAACTATGGCTACACCTTC. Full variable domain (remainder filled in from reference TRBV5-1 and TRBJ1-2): KAGVTQTPRYLIKTRGQQVTLSCSPISGHRSVSWYQQTPGQGLQFLFEYFSETQRNKGNFPGRFSGRQFSNSRSEMNVSTLELGDSALYLCASSLALPNYGYTFGSGTRLTVV.

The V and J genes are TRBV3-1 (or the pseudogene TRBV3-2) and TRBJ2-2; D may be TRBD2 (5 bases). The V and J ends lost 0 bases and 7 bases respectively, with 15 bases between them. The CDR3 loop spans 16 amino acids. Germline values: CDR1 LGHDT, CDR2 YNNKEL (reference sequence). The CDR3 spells CASSQDRTPLGGELFF. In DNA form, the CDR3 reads TGTGCCAGCAGCCAAGACCGGACTCCCCTGGGCGGGGAGCTGTTTTTT.

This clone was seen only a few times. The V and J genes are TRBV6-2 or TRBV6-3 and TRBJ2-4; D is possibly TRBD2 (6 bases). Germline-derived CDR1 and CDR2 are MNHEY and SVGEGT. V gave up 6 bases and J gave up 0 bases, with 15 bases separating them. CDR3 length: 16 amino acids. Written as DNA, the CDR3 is TGTGCCAGCAGCAACGGGCCCGGGGGAGCCAAAAACATTCAGTACTTC. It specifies CASSNGPGGAKNIQYF.

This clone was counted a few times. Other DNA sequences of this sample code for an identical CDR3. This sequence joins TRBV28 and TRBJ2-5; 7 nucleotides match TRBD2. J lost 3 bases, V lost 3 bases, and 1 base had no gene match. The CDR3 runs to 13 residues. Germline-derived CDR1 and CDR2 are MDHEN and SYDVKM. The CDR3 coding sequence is TGTGCCAGCAGTTTGCTAGCGGAAGAGACCCAGTACTTC. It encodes CASSLLAEETQYF.

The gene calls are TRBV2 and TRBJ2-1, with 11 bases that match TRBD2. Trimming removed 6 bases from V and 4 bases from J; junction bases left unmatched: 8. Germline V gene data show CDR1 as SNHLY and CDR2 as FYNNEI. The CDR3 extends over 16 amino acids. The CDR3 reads CASRAGTSGSYNEQFF. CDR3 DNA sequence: TGTGCCAGCAGGGCAGGGACTAGCGGATCATACAATGAGCAGTTCTTC.

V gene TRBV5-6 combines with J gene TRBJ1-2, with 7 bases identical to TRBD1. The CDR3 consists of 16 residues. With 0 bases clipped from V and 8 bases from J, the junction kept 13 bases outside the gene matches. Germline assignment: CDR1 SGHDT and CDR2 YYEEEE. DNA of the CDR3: TGTGCCAGCAGCTTGGCGTGGGGCCAGGGGGTTGGAGGCTACACCTTC. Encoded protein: CASSLAWGQGVGGYTF.

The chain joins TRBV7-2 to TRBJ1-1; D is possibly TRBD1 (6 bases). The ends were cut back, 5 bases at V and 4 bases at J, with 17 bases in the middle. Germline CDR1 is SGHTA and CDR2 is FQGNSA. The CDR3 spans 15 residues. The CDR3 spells CASSLIQGPGTEAFF. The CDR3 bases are TGTGCCAGCAGCCTCATACAGGGTCCTGGCACTGAAGCTTTCTTT.